Shown below are 25 T cell receptor beta chains from a single sample sequenced in a study of response to subunit inactivated influenza vaccine. TCRdb called the RT-PCR reads again in MiXCR, with one record for every CDR3 protein. The sample contains 800,000 or so distinct CDR3 sequences, approximately 22% of which appear only once. This specimen was PBMCs from blood, taken 4 to 6 days after vaccination. The receptors were gathered from a man over 45 who received an inactivated influenza vaccine.

J is TRBJ2-1 and V is TRBV4-2; D might be TRBD2 (6 bases). Germline CDR1 and CDR2: LGHNA and YNFKEQ. The CDR3 loop spans 17 amino acids. Trimming pared 4 bases from V and 2 bases from J, leaving 18 bases between. CDR3 amino acids: CASSPHFSGSTYNEQFF. CDR3 bases: TGTGCCAGCAGCCCCCATTTCTCCGGGAGTACCTACAATGAGCAGTTCTTC.

The chain carries TRBV4-3 and TRBJ2-1; 12 bases match TRBD2. The ends lost 4 bases at V and 8 bases at J; junction bases unmatched: 6. Germline CDR1 is LGHNA and CDR2 is YSLEER. The CDR3 consists of 15 residues. CDR3 DNA: TGCGCCAGCAGCCCGACTAGCGGGAGTATCTATGAGCAGTTCTTC. Protein product: CASSPTSGSIYEQFF.

This clonotype was recorded a few times. The CDR3 sequence is CASSSLDRGYGYTF. CDR3 bases: TGTGCCAGCAGCTCCCTGGACAGGGGTTATGGCTACACCTTC. The chain combines TRBV7-9 with TRBJ1-2, with TRBD1 identical over 9 bases. The CDR3 length is 14 residues. Germline V lookup: CDR1 SEHNR, CDR2 FQNEAQ (reference sequence). V lost 4 bases to trimming and J lost 5 bases; unmatched junction nucleotides: 5.

This clonotype was detected many times. The V and J genes are TRBV10-3 and TRBJ1-3; D ambiguous. The CDR3 loop spans 16 amino acids. Germline V gene sequence: CDR1 ENHRY, CDR2 SYGVKD. V was clipped by 2 bases and J by 2 bases, with 13 bases between them. As DNA, the CDR3 is TGTGCCATCAGTGAGGGCCGCCAAGGCGCTGGAAACACCATATATTTT. Translated: CAISEGRQGAGNTIYF.

The chain carries TRBV4-1 and TRBJ2-5; 7 bases are a match to TRBD1. Germline assignment: CDR1 MGHRA and CDR2 YSYEKL. V was clipped by 2 bases and J by 4 bases; unmatched bases: 10. The CDR3 has 16 amino acids. CDR3 loop: CASSQTTGFRGETQYF. In DNA, the CDR3 is TGCGCCAGCAGCCAAACGACAGGGTTCCGGGGAGAGACCCAGTACTTC.

The chain recombines TRBV24-1 with TRBJ2-6, with D unresolved. V was clipped by 1 base and J by 0 bases, with 3 bases between them. The CDR3 contains 15 residues. In germline, CDR1 is KGHDR, CDR2 SFDVKD. CDR3 loop: CATSDFDSGANVLTF. The DNA of the CDR3 is TGTGCCACCAGTGATTTCGACTCTGGGGCCAACGTCCTGACTTTC.

A few counts support this clonotype. The chain is built from TRBV15 and TRBJ2-7; D gene ambiguous. Trimming removed 0 bases from V and 3 bases from J, with 9 bases in between. The CDR3 has 14 amino acids. Germline-derived CDR1 and CDR2 are LNHNV and YYDKDF (reference sequence). The CDR3 spells CATSREGIGYEQYF. CDR3 sequence (DNA): TGTGCCACCAGCAGAGAGGGCATAGGCTACGAGCAGTACTTC.

This clonotype was picked up many times. The J gene is TRBJ2-7, the V gene TRBV10-3; perhaps TRBD2 as D (6 bases). Germline V gene data show CDR1 as ENHRY and CDR2 as SYGVKD. This CDR3 contains 13 residues. V was trimmed by 4 bases and J by 4 bases, leaving 11 bases between them. The CDR3: CAISGRERYEQYF. CDR3 sequence (DNA): TGTGCCATCAGTGGACGGGAGAGATACGAGCAGTACTTC.

This chain links TRBV12-3 or TRBV12-4 with TRBJ2-5; D not certain. Trimming took off 5 bases at V and 5 bases at J, with 18 bases between the two ends. The CDR3 runs 15 residues. CDR3: CASSNHGPYGETQYF. Here the CDR3 DNA reads TGTGCCAGCAGTAACCACGGGCCCTACGGGGAGACCCAGTACTTC.

This clonotype was seen a few times. This rearrangement joins TRBV7-3 to TRBJ1-4; 9 bases fit TRBD1. The V gene end was trimmed by 3 bases and the J gene end by 0 bases; junction bases not matched to a gene: 8. The length of the CDR3 is 18 residues. Germline-derived CDR1 and CDR2 are SGHTA and FQGTGA. Here the CDR3 reads CASSLNRDRVATNEKLFF. For the CDR3, the DNA is TGTGCCAGCAGCTTGAACCGGGACAGGGTGGCAACTAATGAAAAACTGTTTTTT. The entire variable domain, with the rest obtained from reference TRBV7-3 and TRBJ1-4, is as follows: GAGVSQTPSNKVTEKGKYVELRCDPISGHTALYWYRQSLGQGPEFLIYFQGTGAADDSGLPNDRFFAVRPEGSVSTLKIQRTERGDSAVYLCASSLNRDRVATNEKLFFGSGTQLSVL.

This clonotype has only a few counts. The gene calls are TRBV28 and TRBJ1-5; D perhaps matches TRBD1 (5 bases). This CDR3 spans 14 amino acids. Germline assignment: CDR1 MDHEN and CDR2 SYDVKM. The V end was cut by 2 bases, the J end by 6 bases, with 11 bases between. The CDR3 DNA reads TGTGCCAGCAGTTTAGGGGGGACCAGTCAGCCCCAGCATTTT. Protein sequence: CASSLGGTSQPQHF.

The table lists this clonotype with a few counts. This sequence joins TRBV29-1 and TRBJ2-3; 7 nucleotides align to TRBD2. The CDR3 extends over 16 amino acids. J was trimmed by 6 bases and V by 6 bases; bases with no gene match: 18. Germline CDR1 is SQVTM and CDR2 is ANQGSEA. The CDR3 region has the DNA TGCAGCGTGGGAGGGATGTCTAGCGGACACACGGATACGCAGTATTTT. As protein: CSVGGMSSGHTDTQYF.

V usage is TRBV7-3 and J usage is TRBJ2-1; the match to TRBD2 covers 8 bases. The trim removed 2 bases at V and 0 bases at J, leaving 6 bases unmatched. CDR1 is SGHTA and CDR2 is FQGTGA in the germline V gene. The CDR3 has 17 residues. The CDR3 here is CASSLASGPSSYNEQFF. The CDR3 DNA follows: TGTGCCAGCAGCTTAGCTAGCGGGCCCAGCTCCTACAATGAGCAGTTCTTC.

This clonotype was seen more than once but under ten times. One end of the junction varies from germline; a read error may be responsible. The chain couples TRBV6-2 or TRBV6-3 to TRBJ2-4; D remains unclear. Germline lookup yields CDR1 MNHEY and CDR2 SVGEGT. The CDR3 has 13 amino acids. CDR3 DNA: TGTGCCAGCAGCCCTATCATGGGGTCCCAGCAAATCTTC. Amino acids: CASSPIMGSQQIF.

The chain links TRBV11-2 to TRBJ2-5; D might be TRBD1 or TRBD2, each matching 5 bases. Trimming removed 5 bases at V and 5 bases at J, with 24 bases between. CDR3 length equals 17 residues. CDR1 and CDR2 (germline): SGHAT, FQNNGV. In nucleotides, the CDR3 is TGTGCCAGCAGCCCACAAAATACTCGTAGGGGCGGGGAGACCCAGTACTTC. Translation: CASSPQNTRRGGETQYF.

The V call is TRBV20-1, the J call TRBJ1-6; unclear D gene. Germline V gene lookup returns CDR1 DFQATT and CDR2 SNEGSKA (reference sequence). The CDR3 is made up of 15 amino acids. V lost 6 bases and J lost 0, with 12 bases in between. The CDR3 is CSARTDSSYNSPLHF. The CDR3 bases are TGCAGTGCGAGGACGGATAGCTCCTATAATTCACCCCTCCACTTT.

The CDR3 here is CASSQEGQETQYF. CDR3 sequence (DNA): TGCGCCAGCAGTCAAGAGGGCCAAGAGACCCAGTACTTC. The genes are TRBV5-1 and TRBJ2-5; possibly TRBD2 for D (5 bases). This CDR3 contains 13 residues. CDR1 SGHRS and CDR2 YFSETQ come from the germline V gene. Trimming cost V 5 bases and J 1 base, with 9 bases left between them.

This rearrangement joins TRBV10-3 to TRBJ1-1; TRBD1 aligns across 8 bases. CDR1 and CDR2 from the germline V gene are ENHRY and SYGVKD. The length of the CDR3 is 14 residues. The J segment lost 5 bases and the V segment lost 2 bases, leaving 4 bases of the junction unmatched. CDR3 amino acids: CAISEQGAQTEAFF. The CDR3 bases are TGTGCCATCAGTGAGCAGGGGGCGCAGACTGAAGCTTTCTTT.

Ten or more counts support this clonotype. V is TRBV7-2 and J is TRBJ1-3; D is possibly TRBD1 (5 bases). The ends were cut back, 5 bases at V and 4 bases at J, with 12 bases in the middle. Per germline, CDR1 SGHTA and CDR2 FQGNSA. The CDR3 has 14 amino acids. The CDR3 DNA reads TGTGCCAGCAGCCCGTGGACAACGGGAAACACCATATATTTT. It encodes CASSPWTTGNTIYF.

This clonotype came up many times. This chain joins TRBV30 and TRBJ2-3; 7 positions match TRBD2. CDR3 length equals 15 residues. Germline CDR1 is GTSNPN and CDR2 is SVGIG (reference sequence). Germline trimming cut 0 bases from V and 2 bases from J; bases unmatched to any gene: 5. This chain's CDR3 is CAWSVIGGTTDTQYF. The DNA for the CDR3 is TGTGCCTGGAGTGTGATCGGGGGGACCACAGATACGCAGTATTTT.

There are a few counts of this clonotype. The V gene is TRBV20-1, the J gene TRBJ2-5; 7 bases line up with TRBD1. V was pared by 4 bases and J by 5 bases, with 13 bases of the junction left unmatched. The germline CDR1 and CDR2 sequences are DFQATT and SNEGSKA (reference sequence). The CDR3 covers 15 residues. CDR3 loop: CSANPGQVRKETQYF. The CDR3 DNA reads as TGCAGTGCTAACCCCGGACAGGTCCGCAAGGAGACCCAGTACTTC.

The rearrangement joins TRBV4-3 to TRBJ2-2; 8 bases match TRBD2. The V gene's germline CDR1 is LGHNA and CDR2 YSLEER. The CDR3 has 18 amino acids. The J segment lost 0 bases and the V segment lost 0 bases, leaving 6 bases of the junction unmatched. The CDR3 DNA reads TGCGCCAGCAGCCAAGATAGCCTAGCGGGCCCGAACACCGGGGAGCTGTTTTTT. Amino acids: CASSQDSLAGPNTGELFF.

The J gene is TRBJ2-7, the V gene TRBV10-3, with D possibly being TRBD2 (7 bases). Germline CDR1 ENHRY, CDR2 SYGVKD. CDR3 length: 15 amino acids. V was trimmed by 4 bases and J by 0 bases, leaving 13 bases between them. DNA of the CDR3: TGTGCCATCAGTGTCGCGGGGGCTTCCTCCTACGAGCAGTACTTC. It encodes CAISVAGASSYEQYF.

The CDR3 loop reads CASSWSANNEQFF. CDR3 sequence (DNA): TGTGCCAGCAGCTGGTCGGCGAACAATGAGCAGTTCTTC. V and J are TRBV5-5 and TRBJ2-1; D remains ambiguous. The CDR3 spans 13 residues. Germline CDR1 reads SGHKS; CDR2 reads YYEKEE (reference sequence). Trimming left V 3 bases short and J 5 bases short, with 9 bases between.

In its sample, this clonotype was seen a few times. The V gene is TRBV4-3, the J gene TRBJ1-5; no clear D gene. Germline V gene data show CDR1 as LGHNA and CDR2 as YSLEER. The V and J ends lost 1 base and 3 bases respectively, with 7 bases between them. The CDR3 sequence is 14 residues long. The CDR3 reads CASSQGAYNQPQHF. The CDR3 DNA reads TGCGCCAGCAGCCAAGGGGCGTACAATCAGCCCCAGCATTTT.